Included here is one T cell receptor beta chain sequence, with context. The sample holds a few counts of this clonotype. Its target antigen remains unknown. No base quality information exists; no much larger clone differs at one position. Ophthalmopathy patients had moderately to severely active disease, Clinical Activity Score of at least 3, NOSPECS grade of at least 4, and duration under 3 months. Any patient with an uncontrolled infection, another autoimmune disease, pregnancy or lactation was excluded. Diagnoses were established on the basis of clinical symptoms, serum thyroxine and TRAb, thyroid ultrasound, and orbital computed tomography. PBMCs were isolated from about 9 ml of fresh peripheral blood by Ficoll-Paque density gradient centrifugation. Trizol reagent was used to extract total RNA, and RNA quality was then checked on an Agilent 2100 Bioanalyzer. There are 17 amino acids in the CDR3, from cysteine to phenylalanine inclusive. Just CDR3 DNA is preserved here, 51 bases in frame from base 1. Trimming accounts for 2 bases at V and 6 bases at J, while the number of junction bases matched to no gene is 9. The germline V gene sets CDR1 to ENHRY and CDR2 to SYGVKD.

TCR beta CDR3 regions were amplified from RNA transcripts. A first-round RT-PCR of the TCR CDR3 used the HTBI primer set with the Qiagen OneStep RT-PCR kit. The libraries were constructed in a second round of multiplex PCR and then size-selected and purified. Sequencing of the libraries was done on an Illumina HiSeq2000 using paired-end 100 bp reads. Per the original workflow: Raw data were processed with SOAPnuke, discarding reads with adapters, uncalled bases, mean Phred below 15, or no exact constant-primer or identifier match. COPE v1.2.5 was used to merge high-quality paired reads, and clonotypes were defined as unique nucleotide sequences. Clonotypes were aligned to IMGT TRBV, TRBD and TRBJ reference segments using MiTCR v1.1. Only V-J combinations with frequency above 0.0001, covering 99.2% of repertoires, were analysed. A TCS score was defined as the ratio of F50 (clonal expansion) to E x V (chaos), with BLOSUM62-based TCRdist applied between CDR3 peptides within each V-J. Welch's t-statistics and random forest reduced 450 to 600 V-J features to fewer than 15, which were used in a naive Bayes classifier (R e1071). Clones were called with MiXCR by TCRdb after fastp trimmed the public reads at Q25, and only in-frame beta chains were retained. Identical CDR3 protein sequences are pooled into one entry, listed with their most common genes and DNA. TCRdb, not the authors, supplied the V and J calls. Within this sample are hundreds of thousands of distinct CDR3 sequences, with just under 20% of them counted one time only. The ten largest make up approximately 50% of the sample.

The data were obtained in a study of T cells in Graves' hyperthyroidism and ophthalmopathy (dated by TCRdb to about 2019). About the study as a whole: Peripheral blood was sampled at the time of initial diagnosis, prior to any treatment. To identify TCR V-J signatures that set the groups apart, the researchers used a discovery cohort of more than 95 patients, made up of 40 to 45 with Graves' ophthalmopathy and some 55 with stable Graves' hyperthyroidism. Prospective prediction of ophthalmopathy was tested in an independent validation cohort consisting of about 20 hyperthyroidism patients and around 17 patients who later progressed to ophthalmopathy. For training and testing, the 100 or so patients in the discovery cohort were randomly divided in a 7:3 ratio. Thyroid tissue and blood T-cell repertoires from about 6 Graves' hyperthyroidism patients were also compared in the study. Once sampling was done, hyperthyroidism patients were given methimazole at a starting dose of 30 mg daily, whereas ophthalmopathy patients were given high-dose intravenous methylprednisolone. The paper reports TCR Vbeta CDR3 sequencing of fewer than 150 peripheral blood samples: approximately 41 ophthalmopathy, 70 to 85 hyperthyroidism and around 17 progressor patients. Broad study findings and their caveats: No statistical method was used to fix the sample size in advance, and group allocation was not hidden from the investigators. In validation, the model predicted progression to ophthalmopathy a median of roughly 6.1 months before onset, with about 71% sensitivity and about 72% specificity. Ophthalmopathy was separated from stable hyperthyroidism by a 13 V-J signature model, with approximately 85% sensitivity and roughly 81% specificity obtained in cross-validation and 80%/75% obtained in testing. Most expanded thyroid clonotypes (frequency above 0.001) were also detected in blood, suggesting blood repertoires may reflect thyroid immune responses.

The sequence was collected from a middle-aged man with Graves' ophthalmopathy. In this chain, TRBV10-3 is recombined with TRBJ2-1; 11 middle bases align to TRBD2. Sequences were obtained from blood. The CDR3 region has the sequence CAISETSSGRGSNEQFF. The DNA sequence is TGTGCCATCAGTGAGACAAGTAGCGGGAGGGGGAGCAATGAGCAGTTCTTC.